The TCR beta chain described here comes from a study of regulatory T cells in long-lasting Graves disease. Study information: For under 3 months, newly diagnosed Graves' patients had been taking antithyroid drugs.

Time point defined: newly diagnosed GD, antithyroid drugs for less than 3 months. Construction of the TCR library relied on RNA isolated from PBMCs. For TCR beta, libraries came from iRepertoire HTBI primers and Arm-PCR of CDR3 regions. TCRdb analysed the multiplex PCR reads with MiXCR anew, one entry per CDR3 protein. The sample contains 370,000 or so distinct CDR3 sequences, under 20% of which appear only once. There are many counts of this clonotype. The antigen remains undetermined. Broader study findings: When disease was persistent, TRBV28, TRBJ1-2 and TRBJ2-5 were the favored segments.

V was clipped by 5 bases and J by 3 bases, with 10 bases between them. The CDR3 is made up of 13 amino acids. Per the germline V gene, CDR1 is SGHVS and CDR2 is FQNEAQ. These data are also associated with another study on T cells in Graves' hyperthyroidism and ophthalmopathy. As that report states: An initial round of RT-PCR targeting the TCR CDR3 relied on the HTBI primer set.

Material: peripheral blood mononuclear cells (PBMCs), obtained at new diagnosis, from a patient treated with antithyroid drugs. The receptor comes from a woman aged 18-30 years with Graves disease. J is TRBJ2-5 and V is TRBV7-8; a possible D gene is TRBD1 (5 bases). DNA of the CDR3: TGTGCCAGCAGCGGACACAGGAAAGAGACCCAGTACTTC. Amino acids: CASSGHRKETQYF.